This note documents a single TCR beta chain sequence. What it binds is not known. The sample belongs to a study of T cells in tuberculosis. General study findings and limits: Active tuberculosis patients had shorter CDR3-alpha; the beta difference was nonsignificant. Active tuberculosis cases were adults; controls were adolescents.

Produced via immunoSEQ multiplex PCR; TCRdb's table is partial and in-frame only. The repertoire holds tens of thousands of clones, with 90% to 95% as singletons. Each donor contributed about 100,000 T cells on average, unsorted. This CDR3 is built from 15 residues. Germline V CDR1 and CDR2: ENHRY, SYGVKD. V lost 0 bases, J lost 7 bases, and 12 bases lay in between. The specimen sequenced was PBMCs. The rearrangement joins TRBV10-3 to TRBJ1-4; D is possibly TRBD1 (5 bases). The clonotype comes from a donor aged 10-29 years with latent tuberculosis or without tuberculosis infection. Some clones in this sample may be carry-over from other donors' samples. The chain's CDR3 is CAISESSGLGEKLFF. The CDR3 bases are TGTGCCATCAGTGAGTCGTCAGGGCTGGGTGAAAAACTGTTTTTT.